In this sample, the clone carrying this TCR beta chain turned up many times. Its antigen is still unknown. This specimen belongs to a study of blood T cells in healthy people across ages. General study findings and limits: Estimates of diversity drawn from one million T cells were considered underestimates. Observed TCR beta diversity showed a strong correlation with the percentage of naive T cells as measured by flow cytometry.

A second PCR of about 6 to 12 cycles used a sample-barcoded 5' primer and a J-beta primer mix. Every single cDNA molecule received a tag from a template-switch adaptor with 12 random nucleotides. TCRdb redid the calling of the 5' RACE reads with MiXCR, one entry per CDR3 protein. The sample consists of 750,000 to 1,000,000 distinct CDR3 sequences, about 29% of them appearing once. The same sample was also studied in work on T cells of mothers and their children.

Material: blood. This TCR was recovered from a woman in her forties in good health.

The CDR3 nucleotides read TGTGCCAGCAGTGGAGGGACAGGGTGGGAGACCCAGTACTTC. Translating it yields CASSGGTGWETQYF. The chain couples TRBV6-1 to TRBJ2-5; the match to TRBD1 covers 9 bases. Germline assignment: CDR1 MNHNS and CDR2 SASEGT. This CDR3 has 14 residues. The junction had 5 bases not matched to a gene; V was cut back by 4 bases and J by 5 bases.